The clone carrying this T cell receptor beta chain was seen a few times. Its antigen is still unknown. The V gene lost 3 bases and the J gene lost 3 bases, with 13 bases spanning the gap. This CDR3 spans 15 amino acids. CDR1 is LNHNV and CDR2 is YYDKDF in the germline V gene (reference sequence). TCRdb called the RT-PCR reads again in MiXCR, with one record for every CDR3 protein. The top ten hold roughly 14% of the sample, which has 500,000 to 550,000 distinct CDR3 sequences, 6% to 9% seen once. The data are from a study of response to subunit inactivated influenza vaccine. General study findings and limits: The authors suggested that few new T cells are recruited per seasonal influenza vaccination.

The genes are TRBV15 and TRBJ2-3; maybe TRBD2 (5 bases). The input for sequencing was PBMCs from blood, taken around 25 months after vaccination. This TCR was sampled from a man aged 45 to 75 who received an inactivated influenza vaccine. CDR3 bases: TGTGCCACCAGCAGGAGGGATGGCGGGACAGATACGCAGTATTTT. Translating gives CATSRRDGGTDTQYF.